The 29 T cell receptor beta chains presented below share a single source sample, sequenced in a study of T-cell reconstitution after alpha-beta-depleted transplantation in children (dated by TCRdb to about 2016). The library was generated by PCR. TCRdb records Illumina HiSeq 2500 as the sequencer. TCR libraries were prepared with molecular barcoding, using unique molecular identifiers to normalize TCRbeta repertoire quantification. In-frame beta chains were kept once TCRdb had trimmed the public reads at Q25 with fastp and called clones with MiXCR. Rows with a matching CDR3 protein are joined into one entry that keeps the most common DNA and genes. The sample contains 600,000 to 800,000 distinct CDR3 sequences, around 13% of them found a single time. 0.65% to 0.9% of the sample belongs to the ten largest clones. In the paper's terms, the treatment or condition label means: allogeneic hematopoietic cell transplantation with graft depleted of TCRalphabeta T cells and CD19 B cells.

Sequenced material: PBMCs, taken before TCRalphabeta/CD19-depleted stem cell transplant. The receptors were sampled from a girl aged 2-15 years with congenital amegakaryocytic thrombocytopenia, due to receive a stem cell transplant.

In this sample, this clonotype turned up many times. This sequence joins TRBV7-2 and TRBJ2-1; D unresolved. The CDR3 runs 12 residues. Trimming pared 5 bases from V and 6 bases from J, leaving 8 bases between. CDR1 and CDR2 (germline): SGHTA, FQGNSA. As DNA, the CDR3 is TGTGCCAGCAGCCCCCCCACCAATGAGCAGTTCTTC. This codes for CASSPPTNEQFF.

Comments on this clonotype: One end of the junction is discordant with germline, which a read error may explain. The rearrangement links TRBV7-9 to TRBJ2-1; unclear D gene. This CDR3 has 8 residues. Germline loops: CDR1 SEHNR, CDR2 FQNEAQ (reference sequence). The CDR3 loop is CASSPQIF. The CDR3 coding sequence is TGTGCCAGCAGCCCCCAGATCTTC.

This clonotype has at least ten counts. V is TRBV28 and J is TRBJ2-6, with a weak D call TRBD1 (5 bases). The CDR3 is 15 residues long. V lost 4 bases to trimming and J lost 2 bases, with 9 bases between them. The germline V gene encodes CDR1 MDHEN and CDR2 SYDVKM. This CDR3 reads CASSYPGTGANVLTF. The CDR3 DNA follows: TGTGCCAGCAGTTATCCAGGGACTGGGGCCAACGTCCTGACTTTC.

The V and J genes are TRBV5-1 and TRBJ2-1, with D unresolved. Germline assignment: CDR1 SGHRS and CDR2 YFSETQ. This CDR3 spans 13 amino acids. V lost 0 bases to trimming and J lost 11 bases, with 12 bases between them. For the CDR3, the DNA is TGCGCCAGCAGCTTGGCCGGTCGCAGCCAGCAGTTCTTC. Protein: CASSLAGRSQQFF.

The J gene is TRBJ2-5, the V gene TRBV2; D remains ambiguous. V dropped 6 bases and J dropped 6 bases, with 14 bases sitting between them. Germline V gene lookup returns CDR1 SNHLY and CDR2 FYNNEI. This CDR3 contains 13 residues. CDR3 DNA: TGTGCCAGCAGAAGAGGACCAGCGAAGACCCAGTACTTC. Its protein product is CASRRGPAKTQYF.

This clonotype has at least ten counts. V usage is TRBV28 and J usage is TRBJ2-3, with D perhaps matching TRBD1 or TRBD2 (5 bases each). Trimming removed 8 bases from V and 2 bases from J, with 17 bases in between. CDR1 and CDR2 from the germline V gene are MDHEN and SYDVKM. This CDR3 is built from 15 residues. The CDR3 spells CASLGSGTHTDTQYF. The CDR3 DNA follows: TGTGCCAGCTTGGGATCCGGGACGCACACAGATACGCAGTATTTT.

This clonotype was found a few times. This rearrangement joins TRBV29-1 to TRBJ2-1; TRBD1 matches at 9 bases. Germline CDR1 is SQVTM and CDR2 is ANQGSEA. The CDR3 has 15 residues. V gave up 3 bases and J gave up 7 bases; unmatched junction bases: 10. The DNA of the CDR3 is TGCAGCGTTGAGGGTGTCGGACAGGGGATGAATGAGCAGTTCTTC. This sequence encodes CSVEGVGQGMNEQFF.

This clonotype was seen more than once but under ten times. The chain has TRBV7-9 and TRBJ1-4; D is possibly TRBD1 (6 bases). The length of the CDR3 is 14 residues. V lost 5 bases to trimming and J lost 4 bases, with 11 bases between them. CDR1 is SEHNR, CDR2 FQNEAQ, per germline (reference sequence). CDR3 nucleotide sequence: TGTGCCAGCAGCCAGGGGCAGAATAATGAAAAACTGTTTTTT. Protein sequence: CASSQGQNNEKLFF.

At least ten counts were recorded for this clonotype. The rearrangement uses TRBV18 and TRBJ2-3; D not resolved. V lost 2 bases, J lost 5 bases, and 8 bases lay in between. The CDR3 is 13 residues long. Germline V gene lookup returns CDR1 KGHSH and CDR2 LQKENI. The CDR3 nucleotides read TGTGCCAGCTCACCATCCGACGTAGATACGCAGTATTTT. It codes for CASSPSDVDTQYF.

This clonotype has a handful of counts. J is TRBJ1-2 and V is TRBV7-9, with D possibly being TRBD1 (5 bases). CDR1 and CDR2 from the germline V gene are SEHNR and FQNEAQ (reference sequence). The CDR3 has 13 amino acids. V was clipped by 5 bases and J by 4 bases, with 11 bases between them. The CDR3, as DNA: TGTGCCAGCAGCCCCGGGGCGGCCTATGGCTACACCTTC. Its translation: CASSPGAAYGYTF.

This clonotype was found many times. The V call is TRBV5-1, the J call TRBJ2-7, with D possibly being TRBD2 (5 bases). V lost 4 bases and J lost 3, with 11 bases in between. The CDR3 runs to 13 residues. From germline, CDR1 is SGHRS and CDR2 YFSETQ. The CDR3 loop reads CASSPGLYYEQYF. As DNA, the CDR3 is TGCGCCAGCAGCCCCGGACTTTACTACGAGCAGTACTTC.

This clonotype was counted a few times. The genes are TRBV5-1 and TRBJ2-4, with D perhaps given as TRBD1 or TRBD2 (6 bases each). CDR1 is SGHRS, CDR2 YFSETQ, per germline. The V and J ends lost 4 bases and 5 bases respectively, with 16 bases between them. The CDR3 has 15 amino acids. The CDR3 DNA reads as TGCGCCAGCAGCCAGGACCGGGGGCCTCAAAACATTCAGTACTTC. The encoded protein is CASSQDRGPQNIQYF.

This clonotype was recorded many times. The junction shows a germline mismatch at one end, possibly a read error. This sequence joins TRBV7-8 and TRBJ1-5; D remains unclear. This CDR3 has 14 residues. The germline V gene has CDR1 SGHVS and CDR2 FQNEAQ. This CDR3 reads CASSLVSGNQPQHF. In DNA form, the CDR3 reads TGCGCCAGCAGCTTGGTATCGGGGAATCAGCCCCAGCATTTT.

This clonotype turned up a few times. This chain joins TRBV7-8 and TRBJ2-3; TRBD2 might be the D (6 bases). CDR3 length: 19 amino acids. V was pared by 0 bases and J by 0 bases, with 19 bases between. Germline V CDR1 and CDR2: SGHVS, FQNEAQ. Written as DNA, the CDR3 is TGTGCCAGCAGCTTAGCGGTTCGGGGGACGGCGGCTAGCACAGATACGCAGTATTTT. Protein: CASSLAVRGTAASTDTQYF.

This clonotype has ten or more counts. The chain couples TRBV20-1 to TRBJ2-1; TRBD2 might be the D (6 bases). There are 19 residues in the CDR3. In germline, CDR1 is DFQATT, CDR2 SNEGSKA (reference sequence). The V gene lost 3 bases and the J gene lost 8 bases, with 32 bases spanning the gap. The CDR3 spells CSARLFGPIVDYIADEQFF. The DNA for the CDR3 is TGCAGTGCTAGGCTGTTCGGCCCAATTGTGGACTACATCGCCGATGAGCAGTTCTTC.

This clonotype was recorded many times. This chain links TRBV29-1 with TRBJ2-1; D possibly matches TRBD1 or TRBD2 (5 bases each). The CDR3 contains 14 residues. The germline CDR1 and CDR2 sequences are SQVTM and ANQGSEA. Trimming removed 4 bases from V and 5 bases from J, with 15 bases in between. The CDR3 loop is CSVGWSGRHNEQFF. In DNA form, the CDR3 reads TGCAGCGTTGGGTGGTCGGGGCGACACAATGAGCAGTTCTTC.

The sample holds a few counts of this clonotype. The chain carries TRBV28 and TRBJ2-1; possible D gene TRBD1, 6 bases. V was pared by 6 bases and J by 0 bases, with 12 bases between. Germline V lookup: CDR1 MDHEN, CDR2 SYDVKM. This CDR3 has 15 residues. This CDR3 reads CASREQGSSYNEQFF. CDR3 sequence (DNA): TGTGCCAGCAGAGAACAGGGCAGCTCCTACAATGAGCAGTTCTTC.

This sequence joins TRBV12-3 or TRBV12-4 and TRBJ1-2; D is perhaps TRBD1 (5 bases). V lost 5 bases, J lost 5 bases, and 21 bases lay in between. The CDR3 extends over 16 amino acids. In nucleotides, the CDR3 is TGTGCCAGCAGTCTGCCAGGTGGGGGTGTCGGATATGGCTACACCTTC. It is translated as CASSLPGGGVGYGYTF.

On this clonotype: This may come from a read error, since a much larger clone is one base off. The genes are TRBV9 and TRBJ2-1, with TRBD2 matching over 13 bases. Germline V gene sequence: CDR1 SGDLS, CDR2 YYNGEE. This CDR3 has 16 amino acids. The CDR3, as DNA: TGTGCCAGCGGGACTAGCGGGACCAATCTCTACAATGAGCAGATCTTC. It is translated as CASGTSGTNLYNEQIF.

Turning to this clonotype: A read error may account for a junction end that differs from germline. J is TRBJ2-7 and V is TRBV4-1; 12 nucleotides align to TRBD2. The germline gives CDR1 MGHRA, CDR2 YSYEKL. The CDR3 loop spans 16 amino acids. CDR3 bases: TGCGCTAGCAGCCAAGGACTAGCGGGACCGTCCTACGAGCAGTACTTC. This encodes CASSQGLAGPSYEQYF.

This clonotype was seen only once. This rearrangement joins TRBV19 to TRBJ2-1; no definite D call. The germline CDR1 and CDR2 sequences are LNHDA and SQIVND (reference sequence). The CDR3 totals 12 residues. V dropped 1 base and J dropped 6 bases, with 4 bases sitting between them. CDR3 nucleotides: TGTGCCAGTAGTATAGGTAGCAATGAGCAGTTCTTC. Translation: CASSIGSNEQFF. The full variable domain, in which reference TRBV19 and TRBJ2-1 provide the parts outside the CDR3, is DGGITQSPKYLFRKEGQNVTLSCEQNLNHDAMYWYRQDPGQGLRLIYYSQIVNDFQKGDIAEGYSVSREKKESFPLTVTSAQKNPTAFYLCASSIGSNEQFFGPGTRLTVL.

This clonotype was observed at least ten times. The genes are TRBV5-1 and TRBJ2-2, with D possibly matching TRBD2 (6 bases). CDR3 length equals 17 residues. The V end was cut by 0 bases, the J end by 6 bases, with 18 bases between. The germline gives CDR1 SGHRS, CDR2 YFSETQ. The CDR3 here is CASSLARPWEAPGELFF. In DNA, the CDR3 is TGCGCCAGCAGCTTGGCCCGTCCGTGGGAGGCTCCCGGGGAGCTGTTTTTT.

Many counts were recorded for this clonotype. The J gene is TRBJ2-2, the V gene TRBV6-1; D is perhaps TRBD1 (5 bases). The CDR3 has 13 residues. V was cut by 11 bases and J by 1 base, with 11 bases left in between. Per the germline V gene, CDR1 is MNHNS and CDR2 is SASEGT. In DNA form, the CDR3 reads TGTGCCCACAGCCAGGGGAACACCGGGGAGCTGTTTTTT. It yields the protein CAHSQGNTGELFF.

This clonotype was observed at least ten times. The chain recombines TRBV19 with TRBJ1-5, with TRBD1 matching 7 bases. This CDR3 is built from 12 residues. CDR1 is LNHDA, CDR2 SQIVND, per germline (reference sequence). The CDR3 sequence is CATGNNNQPQHF. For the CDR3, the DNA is TGTGCGACAGGGAACAACAATCAGCCCCAGCATTTT.

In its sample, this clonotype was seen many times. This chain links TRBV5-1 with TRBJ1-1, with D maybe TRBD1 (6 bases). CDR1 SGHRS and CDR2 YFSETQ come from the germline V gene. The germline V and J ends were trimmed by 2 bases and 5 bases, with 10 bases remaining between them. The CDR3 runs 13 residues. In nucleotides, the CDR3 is TGCGCCAGCAGCTTACGGACAGATACTGAAGCTTTCTTT. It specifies CASSLRTDTEAFF. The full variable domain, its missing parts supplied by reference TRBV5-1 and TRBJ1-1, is KAGVTQTPRYLIKTRGQQVTLSCSPISGHRSVSWYQQTPGQGLQFLFEYFSETQRNKGNFPGRFSGRQFSNSRSEMNVSTLELGDSALYLCASSLRTDTEAFFGQGTRLTVV.

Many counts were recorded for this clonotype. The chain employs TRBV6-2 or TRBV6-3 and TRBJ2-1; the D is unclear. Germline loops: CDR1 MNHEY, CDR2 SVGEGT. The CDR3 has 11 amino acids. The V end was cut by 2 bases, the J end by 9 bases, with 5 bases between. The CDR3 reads CASSYGTEQFF. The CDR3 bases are TGTGCCAGCAGTTACGGTACTGAGCAGTTCTTC.

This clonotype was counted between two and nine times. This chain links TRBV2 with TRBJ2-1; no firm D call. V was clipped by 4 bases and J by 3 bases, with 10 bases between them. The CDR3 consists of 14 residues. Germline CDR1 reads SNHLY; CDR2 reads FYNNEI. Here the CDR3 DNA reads TGTGCCAGCAGTGCCCTAGAGGACTACAATGAGCAGTTCTTC. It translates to CASSALEDYNEQFF.

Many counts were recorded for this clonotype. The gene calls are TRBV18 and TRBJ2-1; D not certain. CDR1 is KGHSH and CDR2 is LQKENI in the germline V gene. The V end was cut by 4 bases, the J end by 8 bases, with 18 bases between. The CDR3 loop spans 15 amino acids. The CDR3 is CASSLWSLLGYEQFF. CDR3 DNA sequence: TGTGCCAGCTCACTATGGAGCTTACTTGGCTATGAGCAGTTCTTC.

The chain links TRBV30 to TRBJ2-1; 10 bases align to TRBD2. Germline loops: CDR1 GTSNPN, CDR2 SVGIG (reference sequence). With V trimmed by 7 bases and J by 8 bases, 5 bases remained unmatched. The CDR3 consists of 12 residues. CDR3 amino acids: CAFKREGHEQFF. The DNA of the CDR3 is TGTGCCTTCAAGCGGGAGGGCCATGAGCAGTTCTTC.